This TCR beta chain comes out of a study of blood T cell repertoires in COVID-19. Study details: Sites across the United States, Italy and Spain contributed samples from acute and convalescent COVID-19. T cells, B-cell-depleted T cells, or PBMCs provided the cDNA or gDNA that served as material.

In the original processing: Amplified reference gene primers provided the basis for estimating nucleated cell counts. The assay was immunoSEQ multiplex PCR, and TCRdb's table has in-frame clones only and misses some. For V, J and clone size, that table is used; D and trimming come from the DNA. The table shows roughly 440,000 clones, with about 91% occurring only once. The CDR3 sequence is 15 residues long. V trimming: 5 bases; J trimming: 1 base; junction bases outside the gene matches: 6. Germline CDR1 GTSNPN, CDR2 SVGIG (reference sequence). Enrollment of patients from Seattle took place during active infection, with longitudinal follow-up.

The clonotype comes from a woman aged 45-65 years with COVID-19, enrolled during active disease. V gene TRBV30 combines with J gene TRBJ2-3, with 10 bases matching TRBD2. The sample was peripheral blood. The CDR3 nucleotides are TGTGCCTGGGGAGCGGGGGGGCCTGGCACAGATACGCAGTATTTT. The encoded protein is CAWGAGGPGTDTQYF.